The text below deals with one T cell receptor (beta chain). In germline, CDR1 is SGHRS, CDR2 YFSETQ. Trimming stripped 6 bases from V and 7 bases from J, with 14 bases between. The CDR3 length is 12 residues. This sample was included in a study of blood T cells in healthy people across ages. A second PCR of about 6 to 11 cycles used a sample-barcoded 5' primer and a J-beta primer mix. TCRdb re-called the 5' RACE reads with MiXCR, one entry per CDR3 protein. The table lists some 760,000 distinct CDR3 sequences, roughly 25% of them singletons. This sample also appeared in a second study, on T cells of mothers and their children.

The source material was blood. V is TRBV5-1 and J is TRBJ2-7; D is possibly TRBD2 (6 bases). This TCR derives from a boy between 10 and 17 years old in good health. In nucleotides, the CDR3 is TGCGCCAGCACCTCCGGGGCGGGAGAGCAGTACTTC. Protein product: CASTSGAGEQYF.